Listed here are 27 T cell receptor beta chains from one sample, sequenced in a study of T cell responses to AZD1222 COVID-19 vaccine. The method was immunoSEQ multiplex PCR; TCRdb's version includes in-frame clones alone and lacks a portion of them. The top ten clones hold approximately 4.8% of a sample with 65,000 to 80,000 clones, approximately 90% of them seen once. This specimen was peripheral blood, taken 28 days after the second dose of the MenACWY control vaccine. The receptors here all came from an adult who received the MenACWY meningococcal vaccine as a control.

This clone was seen a handful of times. The chain uses TRBV14 and TRBJ1-1; D unclear. The CDR3 contains 13 residues. The ends were cut back, 4 bases at V and 4 bases at J, with 10 bases in the middle. Germline CDR1 SGHDN, CDR2 FVKESK. CDR3 sequence: CASSPQTITEAFF. CDR3 DNA: TGTGCCAGCAGCCCCCAAACCATCACTGAAGCTTTCTTT.

The J gene is TRBJ2-7, the V gene TRBV9; 8 bases are shared with TRBD2. This CDR3 region has 13 residues. Germline assignment: CDR1 SGDLS and CDR2 YYNGEE. Unmatched junction bases numbered 0, after V lost 1 base and J lost 3 bases. This CDR3 is CASSVSGGYEQYF. CDR3 nucleotide sequence: TGTGCCAGCAGCGTAAGCGGGGGCTACGAGCAGTACTTC.

This chain connects TRBV10-3 to TRBJ2-3; D may be TRBD2 (5 bases). Trimming left V 10 bases short and J 0 bases short, with 14 bases between. Germline V gives CDR1 ENHRY, CDR2 SYGVKD. This CDR3 region has 14 residues. The CDR3 nucleotides are TGTGCCAGCACAAGCGGAACTAGCACAGATACGCAGTATTTT. Residues: CASTSGTSTDTQYF.

V and J are TRBV11-3 and TRBJ2-3; D may be TRBD1 or TRBD2 (7 bases each). Germline V gene lookup returns CDR1 SGHNT and CDR2 YENEEA. The V gene lost 5 bases and the J gene lost 2 bases, with 17 bases spanning the gap. The CDR3 consists of 16 residues. CDR3 in DNA: TGTGCCAGCAGCCCCGGGAGGACAGGACTCACAGATACGCAGTATTTT. Amino acid sequence: CASSPGRTGLTDTQYF.

V and J are TRBV5-1 and TRBJ2-3, with 11 bases fitting TRBD2. This CDR3 spans 17 amino acids. Trimming took 4 bases from V and 0 from J; bases not matched to a gene: 7. CDR1 SGHRS and CDR2 YFSETQ come from the germline V gene. CDR3 amino acids: CASSRGTSGYSTDTQYF. The CDR3 DNA follows: TGCGCCAGCAGCCGAGGGACTAGCGGATATAGCACAGATACGCAGTATTTT. Complete variable domain (other parts from reference TRBV5-1 and TRBJ2-3): KAGVTQTPRYLIKTRGQQVTLSCSPISGHRSVSWYQQTPGQGLQFLFEYFSETQRNKGNFPGRFSGRQFSNSRSEMNVSTLELGDSALYLCASSRGTSGYSTDTQYFGPGTRLTVL.

This chain links TRBV5-1 with TRBJ2-2, with 10 bases fitting TRBD2. This CDR3 has 18 residues. V lost 2 bases and J lost 0; bases outside the gene matches: 7. Per the germline V gene, CDR1 is SGHRS and CDR2 is YFSETQ. The DNA for the CDR3 is TGCGCCAGCAGCTTACTAGCGGGAAAGACCGCGAACACCGGGGAGCTGTTTTTT. It specifies CASSLLAGKTANTGELFF. Looking up the rest from reference TRBV5-1 and TRBJ2-2 gives the full variable domain: KAGVTQTPRYLIKTRGQQVTLSCSPISGHRSVSWYQQTPGQGLQFLFEYFSETQRNKGNFPGRFSGRQFSNSRSEMNVSTLELGDSALYLCASSLLAGKTANTGELFFGEGSRLTVL.

This chain uses TRBV19 with TRBJ1-4; D gene ambiguous. From germline, CDR1 is LNHDA and CDR2 SQIVND (reference sequence). The V gene lost 5 bases and the J gene lost 0 bases, with 7 bases spanning the gap. The CDR3 length is 14 residues. CDR3 residues: CASSPGATNEKLFF. CDR3 bases: TGTGCCAGTAGTCCGGGAGCAACTAATGAAAAACTGTTTTTT.

The chain combines TRBV9 with TRBJ1-3; D is undetermined. Between the trimmed V and J ends, which lost 2 bases and 3 bases, there was a span of 9 bases. There are 14 residues in the CDR3. Germline CDR1 and CDR2: SGDLS and YYNGEE. The chain's CDR3 is CASSVANHGNTIYF. CDR3 bases: TGTGCCAGCAGCGTTGCCAACCATGGAAACACCATATATTTT.

The gene calls are TRBV6-1 and TRBJ1-2; D is unresolved. Trimming removed 1 base from V and 6 bases from J, with 6 bases in between. This CDR3 region has 12 residues. CDR1 and CDR2 (germline): MNHNS, SASEGT. The CDR3 DNA follows: TGTGCCAGCAGTGAAGGTCGGGATGGCTACACCTTC. Amino acid sequence: CASSEGRDGYTF.

The chain employs TRBV3-1 (or the pseudogene TRBV3-2) and TRBJ1-3; 8 bases fit TRBD1. Germline loops: CDR1 LGHDT, CDR2 YNNKEL (reference sequence). After removal of 2 bases from V and 4 bases from J, the junction contained 13 bases not matched to a gene. This CDR3 is 18 amino acids long. The CDR3 protein is CASSQSSFSGGAGNTIYF. Here the CDR3 DNA reads TGTGCCAGCAGCCAAAGCTCGTTTTCAGGGGGCGCGGGAAACACCATATATTTT.

The rearrangement joins TRBV5-4 to TRBJ2-7; 13 bases align to TRBD2. Germline trimming cut 5 bases from V and 4 bases from J; bases unmatched to any gene: 3. CDR1 SGHNT and CDR2 YYREEE come from the germline V gene (reference sequence). This CDR3 has 14 residues. The CDR3 is CASSSGLAGYEQYF. The DNA for the CDR3 is TGTGCCAGCAGTTCGGGACTAGCGGGGTACGAGCAGTACTTC.

The chain employs TRBV5-5 and TRBJ1-2; 9 bases match TRBD1. The length of the CDR3 is 13 residues. J lost 6 bases, V lost 3 bases, and 3 bases had no gene match. CDR1 and CDR2 (germline): SGHKS, YYEKEE (reference sequence). DNA for the CDR3: TGTGCCAGCAGCTGGACAGGGGAAAATGGCTACACCTTC. Encoded protein: CASSWTGENGYTF. Full variable domain (remainder filled in from reference TRBV5-5 and TRBJ1-2): DAGVTQSPTHLIKTRGQQVTLRCSPISGHKSVSWYQQVLGQGPQFIFQYYEKEERGRGNFPDRFSARQFPNYSSELNVNALLLGDSALYLCASSWTGENGYTFGSGTRLTVV.

The chain links TRBV5-5 to TRBJ2-3, with unresolved D. The CDR3 is 12 amino acids. The V gene lost 4 bases and the J gene lost 2 bases, with 5 bases spanning the gap. Germline CDR1 is SGHKS and CDR2 is YYEKEE (reference sequence). The CDR3 protein is CASSPFTDTQYF. As DNA, the CDR3 is TGTGCCAGCAGCCCATTCACAGATACGCAGTATTTT.

This chain links TRBV12-3 or TRBV12-4 with TRBJ2-5; D is perhaps TRBD2 (6 bases). The CDR3 runs to 12 residues. Deletions cut 6 bases from V and 5 bases from J, with 10 bases between. The CDR3 here is CASRFAGETQYF. In DNA, the CDR3 is TGTGCCAGCAGGTTTGCGGGGGAGACCCAGTACTTC.

This clone was seen just once. The chain couples TRBV19 to TRBJ1-4, with D perhaps TRBD1 (6 bases). The CDR3 consists of 15 residues. From germline, CDR1 is LNHDA and CDR2 SQIVND (reference sequence). The V and J ends lost 7 bases and 7 bases respectively, with 19 bases between them. The CDR3 bases are TGTGCCAGTACCGTCTCCTGGGGGCAGGCTGAAAAACTGTTTTTT. It specifies CASTVSWGQAEKLFF.

This clone has a single count. This chain uses TRBV10-3 with TRBJ1-1, with TRBD1 matching over 9 bases. The CDR3 totals 13 residues. Germline CDR1 reads ENHRY; CDR2 reads SYGVKD. V dropped 7 bases and J dropped 5; count of bases not matched to a gene: 5. Here the CDR3 reads CAITDRGETEAFF. The DNA for the CDR3 is TGTGCCATCACGGACAGGGGAGAAACTGAAGCTTTCTTT.

J is TRBJ1-6 and V is TRBV7-9; 8 bases line up with TRBD1. Germline trimming cut 3 bases from V and 9 bases from J; bases unmatched to any gene: 7. From germline, CDR1 is SEHNR and CDR2 FQNEAQ (reference sequence). This CDR3 contains 15 residues. The CDR3: CASSFADRGSSPLHF. The CDR3 DNA follows: TGTGCCAGCAGCTTCGCAGACAGGGGTAGTTCACCCCTCCACTTT. Together with reference TRBV7-9 and TRBJ1-6, the CDR3 gives the full variable domain: DTGVSQNPRHKITKRGQNVTFRCDPISEHNRLYWYRQTLGQGPEFLTYFQNEAQLEKSRLLSDRFSAERPKGSFSTLEIQRTEQGDSAMYLCASSFADRGSSPLHFGNGTRLTVT.

There are a few counts of this clone. V and J are TRBV15 and TRBJ1-1; possible D gene TRBD1, 6 bases. Germline values: CDR1 LNHNV, CDR2 YYDKDF (reference sequence). This CDR3 spans 12 amino acids. Trimming pared 8 bases from V and 1 base from J, leaving 8 bases between. The CDR3 reads CATRDTNTEAFF. In DNA form, the CDR3 reads TGTGCCACCCGGGACACGAACACTGAAGCTTTCTTT. Filled out from reference TRBV15 and TRBJ1-1, the complete variable domain reads DAMVIQNPRYQVTQFGKPVTLSCSQTLNHNVMYWYQQKSSQAPKLLFHYYDKDFNNEADTPDNFQSRRPNTSFCFLDIRSPGLGDTAMYLCATRDTNTEAFFGQGTRLTVV.

The V call is TRBV10-3, the J call TRBJ1-1; a weak D match, TRBD1 (5 bases). The CDR3 length is 14 residues. Germline CDR1 is ENHRY and CDR2 is SYGVKD. The V end was cut by 3 bases, the J end by 1 base, with 9 bases between. CDR3 DNA: TGTGCCATCAGTGAAGCAGGGCGGAACACTGAAGCTTTCTTT. Its protein is CAISEAGRNTEAFF.

The J gene is TRBJ1-2, the V gene TRBV4-2; D uncertain. The germline gives CDR1 LGHNA, CDR2 YNFKEQ. V was clipped by 0 bases and J by 7 bases, with 15 bases between them. The CDR3 spans 15 residues. Here the CDR3 DNA reads TGTGCCAGCAGCCAAGATGCCCGGTCCTACGGTGGCTACACCTTC. The encoded protein is CASSQDARSYGGYTF.

The chain uses TRBV2 and TRBJ2-1; D perhaps matches TRBD2 (5 bases). Trimming took 4 bases from V and 0 from J, leaving 10 bases between them. The V gene's germline CDR1 is SNHLY and CDR2 FYNNEI. The CDR3 has 15 amino acids. The CDR3 here is CASSVWRASYNEQFF. The DNA of the CDR3 is TGTGCCAGCAGTGTCTGGCGGGCCTCCTACAATGAGCAGTTCTTC. The whole variable domain, filled in from reference TRBV2 and TRBJ2-1, reads EPEVTQTPSHQVTQMGQEVILRCVPISNHLYFYWYRQILGQKVEFLVSFYNNEISEKSEIFDDQFSVERPDGSNFTLKIRSTKLEDSAMYFCASSVWRASYNEQFFGPGTRLTVL.

The rearrangement links TRBV9 to TRBJ2-5, with D possibly TRBD1 on 7 matching bases. V lost 0 bases to trimming and J lost 4 bases, with 16 bases between them. The CDR3 totals 16 residues. CDR1 SGDLS and CDR2 YYNGEE come from the germline V gene. The CDR3 DNA follows: TGTGCCAGCAGCGTAGGCCGACTAGGGGGCACAGAGACCCAGTACTTC. Encoded protein: CASSVGRLGGTETQYF.

The chain's CDR3 is CASSLGRFTDTQYF. DNA of the CDR3: TGTGCCAGCAGCTTAGGAAGGTTCACAGATACGCAGTATTTT. The rearrangement joins TRBV11-1 to TRBJ2-3; D unclear. The CDR3 sequence is 14 residues long. V dropped 1 base and J dropped 2 bases, with 7 bases sitting between them. Germline V gene data show CDR1 as SGHAT and CDR2 as FQDESV (reference sequence).

The chain combines TRBV4-3 with TRBJ2-3, with 11 nucleotides matching TRBD2. This CDR3 has 17 amino acids. Germline V gene data show CDR1 as LGHNA and CDR2 as YSLEER. J lost 4 bases, V lost 2 bases, and 8 bases had no gene match. The DNA for the CDR3 is TGCGCCAGCAGCCAATTAGCGGGGGGGCTCGGTGCAGATACGCAGTATTTT. This encodes CASSQLAGGLGADTQYF.

The chain links TRBV5-8 to TRBJ2-3, with 8 nucleotides matching TRBD1. The CDR3 length is 14 residues. The V and J ends lost 3 bases and 6 bases, in that order; junction bases with no gene match: 6. Germline assignment: CDR1 SGHTS and CDR2 YDEGEE. CDR3 loop: CASSYGTGGDTQYF. CDR3 in DNA: TGTGCCAGCAGCTATGGAACAGGGGGGGATACGCAGTATTTT. The full variable domain, rest sourced from reference TRBV5-8 and TRBJ2-3, is EAGVTQSPTHLIKTRGQQATLRCSPISGHTSVYWYQQALGLGLQFLLWYDEGEERNRGNFPPRFSGRQFPNYSSELNVNALELEDSALYLCASSYGTGGDTQYFGPGTRLTVL.

The chain uses TRBV15 and TRBJ1-2, with D hard to call. Trimming stripped 0 bases from V and 9 bases from J, with 5 bases between. The CDR3 has 11 residues. From germline, CDR1 is LNHNV and CDR2 YYDKDF (reference sequence). Here the CDR3 reads CATSRDASYTF. The DNA of the CDR3 is TGTGCCACCAGCAGAGATGCGAGCTACACCTTC.

The rearrangement joins TRBV6-4 to TRBJ1-2, with 7 bases lining up with TRBD1. Per germline, CDR1 MRHNA and CDR2 SNTAGT. This CDR3 contains 15 residues. The V segment lost 6 bases and the J segment 2 bases; nucleotides outside the gene matches: 9. The CDR3 spells CASSPTGTENYGYTF. The CDR3 DNA follows: TGTGCCAGCAGCCCCACCGGGACAGAGAACTATGGCTACACCTTC.